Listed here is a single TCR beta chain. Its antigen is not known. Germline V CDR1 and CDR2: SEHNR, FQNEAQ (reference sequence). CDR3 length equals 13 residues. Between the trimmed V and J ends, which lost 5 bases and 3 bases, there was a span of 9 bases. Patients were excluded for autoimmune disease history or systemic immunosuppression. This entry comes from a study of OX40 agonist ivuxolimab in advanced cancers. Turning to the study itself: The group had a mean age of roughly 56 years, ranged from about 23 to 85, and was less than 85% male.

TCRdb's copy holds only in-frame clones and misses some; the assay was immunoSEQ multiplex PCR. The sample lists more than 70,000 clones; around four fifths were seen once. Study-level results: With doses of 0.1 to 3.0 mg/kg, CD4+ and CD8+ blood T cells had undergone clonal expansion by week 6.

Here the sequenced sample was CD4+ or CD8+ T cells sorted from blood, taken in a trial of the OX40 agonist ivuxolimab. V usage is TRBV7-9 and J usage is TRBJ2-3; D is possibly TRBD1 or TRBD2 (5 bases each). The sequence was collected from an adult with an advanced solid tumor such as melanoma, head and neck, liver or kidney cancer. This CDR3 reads CASSPWGTDTQYF. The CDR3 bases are TGTGCCAGCAGCCCTTGGGGGACAGATACGCAGTATTTT.